This T cell receptor (beta chain) was obtained from a study of cytomegalovirus exposure and HLA in healthy donors. Study overall: About 85 million unique TCRs from HLA-typed donors were held in an early release of data.

PCR primers comprised 60 Vbeta and 13 Jbeta primers. The repertoire was sequenced with immunoSEQ multiplex PCR; TCRdb's copy has only in-frame clones and lacks some. The sample carries about 130,000 clones, 65% to 90% recorded once. The CDR3 has 15 amino acids. Germline V gene data show CDR1 as SGHTA and CDR2 as FQGTGA. The V and J ends lost 5 bases and 0 bases, in that order; junction bases with no gene match: 5. This sequence was found in a girl aged 2 to 10 in good health and CMV-seronegative. The chain couples TRBV7-3 to TRBJ2-3, with 7 bases fitting TRBD2. The sequencing sample was made of PBMCs. CDR3: CASSKIAGSTDTQYF. CDR3 DNA: TGTGCCAGCAGCAAAATAGCGGGTAGCACAGATACGCAGTATTTT.